These 5 T cell receptor beta chains share one sample of origin, sequenced in a study of brain T cells in children with intractable seizures. Clones were read by immunoSEQ multiplex PCR, and TCRdb kept only the in-frame ones, dropping some. The sample includes roughly 80,000 clones, roughly 91% of them seen just once. The sequenced sample was peripheral blood, obtained at surgery. These receptors were obtained from a boy less than two years old with tuberous sclerosis and intractable seizures.

This chain links TRBV12-5 with TRBJ1-5; D possibly corresponds to TRBD1 (6 bases). The CDR3 spans 17 residues. The germline CDR1 and CDR2 sequences are LGHNT and FRNRAP. V lost 1 base and J 7 bases, leaving 20 bases between the germline ends. This CDR3 reads CASGLGPRFGGRQPQHF. The CDR3 DNA sequence: TGTGCTAGTGGTTTGGGCCCTCGATTTGGGGGCAGGCAGCCCCAGCATTTT.

This clone has a single count. The chain carries TRBV2 and TRBJ1-1, with TRBD1 matching 10 bases. Germline CDR1 reads SNHLY; CDR2 reads FYNNEI. V shed 9 bases and J 3 bases; nucleotides not matched to a gene: 7. The CDR3 runs to 14 residues. CDR3 bases: TGTGCCAGGGGGACAGGGGTGTTAGACACTGAAGCTTTCTTT. Its protein product is CARGTGVLDTEAFF.

The chain has TRBV7-9 and TRBJ1-1; TRBD1 might be the D (5 bases). The length of the CDR3 is 16 residues. The germline V and J ends were trimmed by 4 bases and 5 bases, with 20 bases remaining between them. CDR1 is SEHNR, CDR2 FQNEAQ, per germline (reference sequence). As DNA, the CDR3 is TGTGCCAGCAGCTCGTACCGGGACGCCTTCGGAACTGAAGCTTTCTTT. It specifies CASSSYRDAFGTEAFF.

The J gene is TRBJ2-7, the V gene TRBV2; the D gene is possibly TRBD2 (7 bases). Trimming left V 5 bases short and J 4 bases short, with 18 bases between. CDR1 and CDR2 from the germline V gene are SNHLY and FYNNEI. This CDR3 has 15 amino acids. CDR3 DNA: TGTGCCAGCAGTTACTCGGGGGGCTTCGGGTACGAGCAGTACTTC. Its translation is CASSYSGGFGYEQYF.

In this sample, this clone turned up once. The chain is built from TRBV6-6 and TRBJ2-1; the match to TRBD2 covers 11 bases. The CDR3 consists of 15 residues. Germline CDR1 and CDR2: MNHNY and SVGAGI (reference sequence). J was trimmed by 12 bases and V by 0 bases; bases with no gene match: 7. The CDR3 DNA reads as TGTGCCAGCAGTTACTCTAGCGGGGGGGTGTTTGGGCAGTTCTTC. The encoded protein is CASSYSSGGVFGQFF.